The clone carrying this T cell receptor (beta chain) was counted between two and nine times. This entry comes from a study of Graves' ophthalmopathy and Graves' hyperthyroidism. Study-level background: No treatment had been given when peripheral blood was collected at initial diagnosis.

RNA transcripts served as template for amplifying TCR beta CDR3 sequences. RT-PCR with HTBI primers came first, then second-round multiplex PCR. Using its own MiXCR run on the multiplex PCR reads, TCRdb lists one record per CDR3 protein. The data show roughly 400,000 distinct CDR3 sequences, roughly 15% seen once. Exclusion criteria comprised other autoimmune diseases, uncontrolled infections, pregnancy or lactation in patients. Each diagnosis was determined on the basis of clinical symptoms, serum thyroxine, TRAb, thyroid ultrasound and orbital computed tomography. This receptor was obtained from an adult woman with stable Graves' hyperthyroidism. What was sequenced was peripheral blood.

This chain's CDR3 is CSARDLTDEKLFF. The CDR3 DNA follows: TGCAGTGCTAGAGATCTGACAGATGAAAAACTGTTTTTT. V usage is TRBV20-1 and J usage is TRBJ1-4, with D perhaps TRBD1 (5 bases). This CDR3 has 13 amino acids. Germline V gives CDR1 DFQATT, CDR2 SNEGSKA (reference sequence). V was shortened by 0 bases and J by 6 bases, with 8 bases between the two germline ends.